The subject of this entry is one T cell receptor (beta chain). What antigen it recognizes has not been identified. The germline V gene (reference sequence) sets CDR1 to SEHNR and CDR2 to FQNEAQ. Measured from the cysteine to the phenylalanine, the CDR3 is 13 residues long. No DNA was logged. The instrument was an Illumina HiSeq 2000. The TCR beta cDNA libraries were made using 5'RACE template switching, a step that added both a universal primer site and unique molecular identifiers. Priming for cDNA synthesis came from the TCR beta constant segment, and two successive PCR amplification steps followed. The authors processed their data as follows. Reads were demultiplexed and grouped by UMI with MIGEC, and clonotypes were assembled and quantified with MiTCR. To remove erroneous sequences, TCR cDNA sequences were retained only when supported by two or more reads. The tcR package was used for downstream repertoire analysis, and clonotypes were matched between fractions using CDR3 nucleotide sequence together with V segment. VDJmatch was used to annotate antigen specificity against VDJdb, with one amino acid substitution in CDR3 permitted. TCRdb reprocessed the reads; each CDR3 protein sequence makes one entry, and DNA is unavailable. The V and J calls and clone size come from TCRdb's table, not from the authors' own analysis. The sample's own table lists about 300,000 distinct CDR3 sequences. About 4.2% of the sample rests with the top ten.

The data are from a study of T cells expressing NK-cell markers (dated by TCRdb to about 2020). About the study as a whole: TCR beta-chain repertoires were profiled in sorted CD3+CD56+NKG2C+, CD3+CD56+NKG2C- and CD3+CD56-NKG2C+ T-cell subsets from several donors. Libraries were sequenced as 2 x 150 bp reads on Illumina HiSeq 2000/2500, MiSeq or NextSeq. The eight sequenced donors were randomly selected healthy volunteers, three men and five women. Of the eight sequenced donors, seven were found to be HCMV-seropositive and one was found to be HCMV-seronegative. The full study reports these points: Those dominant clonotypes were again the most abundant among CD3+CD56-NKG2C+ cells in several donors, at roughly 25-65%. Whether the expanded NKG2C-expressing T cell clones were specific for HCMV antigens was left unclear. In 5 to 7 donors, the dominant CD3+CD56+NKG2C+ clonotypes ranked among the top 10 CD8+ clonotypes, making up roughly 1.0-8% of CD8+ T cells.

To determine HCMV serostatus, a commercial ELISA kit was used to detect HCMV-specific IgG in serum. Ficoll density gradient centrifugation was used to isolate peripheral blood mononuclear cells from blood. The specimen was blood T cells: a sorted CD56 or NKG2C T cell subset, CD4+ or CD8+ T cells, or bulk PBMC T cells (not recorded which). The chain employs TRBV7-9 and TRBJ2-1; TCRdb gives TRBD1 as the D gene, but with no DNA this cannot be confirmed. The receptor was isolated from a woman between 18 and 75 years old in good health. The CDR3 has the sequence CASSLLGGYEQFF.